The 14 T cell receptor beta chains listed next were all sequenced from one sample in a study of cytomegalovirus exposure and HLA in healthy donors. Method: immunoSEQ multiplex PCR; TCRdb's copy keeps in-frame clones and lacks some. The table includes more than 55,000 clones, 90% to 97% detected once. The sequencing input was PBMCs. The origin of the receptors is a man aged 18 to 35 in good health and CMV-seronegative.

The V gene is TRBV5-4, the J gene TRBJ2-1, with 11 bases lining up with TRBD1. V was pared by 0 bases and J by 8 bases, with 4 bases of the junction left unmatched. Germline loops: CDR1 SGHNT, CDR2 YYREEE (reference sequence). The CDR3 consists of 15 residues. CDR3 sequence: CASSLGGTGGDEQFF. DNA of the CDR3: TGTGCCAGCAGCTTGGGCGGGACAGGGGGTGATGAGCAGTTCTTC.

This clone was observed once. The chain links TRBV28 to TRBJ2-7; 7 bases agree with TRBD2. J lost 3 bases, V lost 5 bases, and 16 bases had no gene match. The germline V gene encodes CDR1 MDHEN and CDR2 SYDVKM. The CDR3 loop spans 17 amino acids. The CDR3 coding sequence is TGTGCCAGCAGTCCCCTAAATGGCGCGGGAGCCTTCTACGAGCAGTACTTC. It translates to CASSPLNGAGAFYEQYF.

The CDR3 DNA sequence: TGCAGCGTTTATTTCCGGGAACCCGAGAACGAGCAGTACTTC. Protein product: CSVYFREPENEQYF. The V call is TRBV29-1, the J call TRBJ2-7, with D tentatively TRBD2 (5 bases). Trimming took 5 bases from V and 5 from J, leaving 19 bases between them. CDR1 SQVTM and CDR2 ANQGSEA come from the germline V gene. The CDR3 is 14 residues long.

The J gene is TRBJ2-3, the V gene TRBV29-1; 9 nucleotides match TRBD1. This CDR3 comprises 13 residues. CDR1 is SQVTM and CDR2 is ANQGSEA in the germline V gene. J lost 2 bases, V lost 5 bases, and 2 bases had no gene match. The CDR3 DNA is TGCAGCGTTCGGGACAGGGACACAGATACGCAGTATTTT. Protein: CSVRDRDTDTQYF.

The chain combines TRBV20-1 with TRBJ2-7, with no clear D. Per germline, CDR1 DFQATT and CDR2 SNEGSKA (reference sequence). Between the trimmed V and J ends, which lost 6 bases and 2 bases, there was a span of 5 bases. The CDR3 runs to 10 residues. This CDR3 is CSALTYEQYF. The DNA for the CDR3 is TGCAGTGCCCTTACCTACGAGCAGTACTTC.

The V call is TRBV6-5, the J call TRBJ2-7; TRBD1 aligns across 8 bases. V shed 1 base and J 6 bases; nucleotides not matched to a gene: 5. The germline gives CDR1 MNHEY, CDR2 SVGAGI. This CDR3 is 14 amino acids long. The CDR3 DNA reads TGTGCCAGCAGTTACTGGACAGGGTCATCCGAGCAGTACTTC. As protein: CASSYWTGSSEQYF.

The J gene is TRBJ2-1, the V gene TRBV5-1; 11 bases align to TRBD2. V trimming: 4 bases; J trimming: 6 bases; junction bases outside the gene matches: 3. CDR1 and CDR2 (germline): SGHRS, YFSETQ. The CDR3 covers 14 residues. The CDR3 DNA reads TGCGCCAGCAGCGTAGCGGGAGGGGGCAATGAGCAGTTCTTC. Translation gives CASSVAGGGNEQFF.

The chain recombines TRBV5-5 with TRBJ1-2; 9 bases are a match to TRBD1. The CDR3 is 15 residues long. V lost 0 bases to trimming and J lost 4 bases; unmatched junction nucleotides: 4. The germline V gene has CDR1 SGHKS and CDR2 YYEKEE (reference sequence). CDR3 coding DNA: TGTGCCAGCAGCTTGGCCAACAGGGGGCTCTATGGCTACACCTTC. It specifies CASSLANRGLYGYTF.

The chain couples TRBV5-4 to TRBJ2-7; D possibly corresponds to TRBD1 (5 bases). V lost 7 bases and J 1 base, leaving 21 bases between the germline ends. Germline CDR1 SGHNT, CDR2 YYREEE (reference sequence). The CDR3 totals 16 residues. This chain's CDR3 is CASQPNIRVSSYEQYF. The CDR3 DNA follows: TGTGCCAGCCAGCCTAACATCAGGGTTTCGTCCTACGAGCAGTACTTC.

The chain couples TRBV28 to TRBJ2-3; D might be TRBD2 (5 bases). Germline V gene lookup returns CDR1 MDHEN and CDR2 SYDVKM. CDR3 length equals 12 residues. V lost 5 bases and J 8 bases, leaving 11 bases between the germline ends. The CDR3 is CASSTLGATQYF. CDR3 nucleotide sequence: TGTGCCAGCAGTACACTAGGTGCTACGCAGTATTTT.

The chain recombines TRBV28 with TRBJ1-1; D not resolved. The CDR3 spans 13 residues. Deletions cut 6 bases from V and 3 bases from J, with 11 bases between. Germline loops: CDR1 MDHEN, CDR2 SYDVKM. DNA of the CDR3: TGTGCCAGCAGGCGTGCACCCCACACTGAAGCTTTCTTT. This codes for CASRRAPHTEAFF.

The rearrangement links TRBV28 to TRBJ2-7; a possible D gene is TRBD2 (5 bases). This CDR3 contains 15 residues. Germline CDR1 is MDHEN and CDR2 is SYDVKM. Deletions cut 2 bases from V and 4 bases from J, with 15 bases between. The CDR3: CASSLPPVGKYEQYF. The CDR3 region has the DNA TGTGCCAGCAGTTTACCACCCGTCGGGAAATACGAGCAGTACTTC. Filled out from reference TRBV28 and TRBJ2-7, the complete variable domain reads DVKVTQSSRYLVKRTGEKVFLECVQDMDHENMFWYRQDPGLGLRLIYFSYDVKMKEKGDIPEGYSVSREKKERFSLILESASTNQTSMYLCASSLPPVGKYEQYFGPGTRLTVT.

V usage is TRBV6-1 and J usage is TRBJ2-1; no reliable D call. CDR1 is MNHNS, CDR2 SASEGT, per germline. Trimming removed 6 bases at V and 5 bases at J, with 5 bases between. The CDR3 runs to 11 residues. The CDR3 loop is CASRGDNEQFF. The CDR3 nucleotides read TGTGCCAGCAGAGGAGACAATGAGCAGTTCTTC.

In this sample, this clone turned up once. CDR3 protein: CAWRSGAGYNEQFF. The CDR3 DNA is TGTGCCTGGAGATCAGGGGCGGGTTACAATGAGCAGTTCTTC. The gene calls are TRBV30 and TRBJ2-1; D may be TRBD1 (6 bases). The V gene's germline CDR1 is GTSNPN and CDR2 SVGIG (reference sequence). CDR3 length: 14 residues. V was shortened by 3 bases and J by 4 bases, with 13 bases between the two germline ends. Complete variable domain (other parts from reference TRBV30 and TRBJ2-1): SQTIHQWPATLVQPVGSPLSLECTVEGTSNPNLYWYRQAAGRGLQLLFYSVGIGQISSEVPQNLSASRPQDRQFILSSKKLLLSDSGFYLCAWRSGAGYNEQFFGPGTRLTVL.